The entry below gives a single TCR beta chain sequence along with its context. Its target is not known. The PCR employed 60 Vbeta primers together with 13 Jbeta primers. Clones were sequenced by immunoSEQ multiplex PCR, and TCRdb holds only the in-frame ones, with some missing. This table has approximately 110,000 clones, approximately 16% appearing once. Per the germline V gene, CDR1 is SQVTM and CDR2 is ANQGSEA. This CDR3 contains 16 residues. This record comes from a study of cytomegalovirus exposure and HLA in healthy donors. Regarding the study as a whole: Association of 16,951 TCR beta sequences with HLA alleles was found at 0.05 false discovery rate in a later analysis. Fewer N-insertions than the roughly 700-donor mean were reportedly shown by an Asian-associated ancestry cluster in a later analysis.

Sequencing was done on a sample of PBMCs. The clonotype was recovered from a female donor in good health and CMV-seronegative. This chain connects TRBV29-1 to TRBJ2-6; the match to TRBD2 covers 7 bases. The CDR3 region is CNVGGIFSSGANVLTF. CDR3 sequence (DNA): TGCAACGTGGGGGGGATTTTTTCCTCTGGGGCCAACGTCCTGACTTTC.